This TCR beta chain was profiled in a study of OX40 agonist ivuxolimab in advanced cancers. Assay: immunoSEQ multiplex PCR; the TCRdb copy retains only in-frame clones and omits some. Among 30,000 to 40,000 clones listed, more than 70% were seen once. CDR1 SQVTM and CDR2 ANQGSEA come from the germline V gene. After removal of 7 bases from V and 0 bases from J, the junction contained 4 bases not matched to a gene. The CDR3 loop spans 14 amino acids. V gene TRBV29-1 combines with J gene TRBJ2-1, with 9 bases that match TRBD2. This receptor was taken from an adult with an advanced solid tumor such as melanoma, head and neck, liver or kidney cancer. The sample consisted of CD4+ or CD8+ T cells sorted from blood, taken in a trial of the OX40 agonist ivuxolimab. The CDR3 is CSAMTSGSYNEQFF. The CDR3 DNA follows: TGCAGCGCAATGACTAGCGGCTCCTACAATGAGCAGTTCTTC.